The 7 T cell receptor beta chains reported below all come from one sample, sequenced in a study of identical twins. TCRdb re-called the 5' RACE reads through MiXCR, storing one row per CDR3 protein. There are some 1,600,000 distinct CDR3 sequences in the sample; about 31% occur only once, and 0.25% to 0.3% lies in the top ten. The source material was cord blood. Receptors were obtained from a newborn girl in good health.

The rearrangement links TRBV5-1 to TRBJ2-7; D is uncertain. The CDR3 consists of 15 residues. Trimming pared 2 bases from V and 7 bases from J, leaving 19 bases between. Germline V gene data show CDR1 as SGHRS and CDR2 as YFSETQ. The CDR3 DNA reads as TGCGCCAGCAGCTTCGAGCCCCGCTCCTACAATGAGCAGTACTTC. Its protein product is CASSFEPRSYNEQYF.

The chain is built from TRBV7-9 and TRBJ2-7, with D tentatively TRBD1 (5 bases). In germline, CDR1 is SEHNR, CDR2 FQNEAQ (reference sequence). The V and J ends lost 3 bases and 0 bases respectively, with 15 bases between them. The CDR3 totals 16 residues. CDR3 amino acids: CASSLLGGQSSYEQYF. The CDR3, as DNA: TGTGCCAGCAGCTTGTTGGGCGGACAAAGCTCCTACGAGCAGTACTTC. The whole variable domain, remainder taken from reference TRBV7-9 and TRBJ2-7, is DTGVSQNPRHKITKRGQNVTFRCDPISEHNRLYWYRQTLGQGPEFLTYFQNEAQLEKSRLLSDRFSAERPKGSFSTLEIQRTEQGDSAMYLCASSLLGGQSSYEQYFGPGTRLTVT.

The chain links TRBV28 to TRBJ1-2, with D unclear. The CDR3 contains 12 residues. Germline lookup yields CDR1 MDHEN and CDR2 SYDVKM. V was shortened by 1 base and J by 5 bases, with 5 bases between the two germline ends. The CDR3 reads CASSLLRYGYTF. The CDR3 bases are TGTGCCAGCAGTTTATTGCGTTATGGCTACACCTTC.

This clonotype showed up just a few times. A read error may account for a junction end that differs from germline. In DNA, the CDR3 is TGCAGTGCTAGAGAAGTCAAGGCCACCTATCGCTACACCTTC. It specifies CSAREVKATYRYTF. The rearrangement joins TRBV20-1 to TRBJ1-2; no clear D. The germline V gene has CDR1 DFQATT and CDR2 SNEGSKA (reference sequence). The length of the CDR3 is 14 residues.

The V call is TRBV6-5, the J call TRBJ2-7; D is unclear. The CDR3 is made up of 14 amino acids. Between the trimmed V and J ends, which lost 3 bases and 2 bases, there was a span of 11 bases. Germline V lookup: CDR1 MNHEY, CDR2 SVGAGI. As DNA, the CDR3 is TGTGCCAGCAGTTATGGTACAGACGCCTACGAGCAGTACTTC. This gives the protein CASSYGTDAYEQYF.

This clonotype came up a few times. The chain employs TRBV24-1 and TRBJ2-3; D is tentatively TRBD1 or TRBD2 (5 bases each). This CDR3 contains 15 residues. V gave up 1 base and J gave up 4 bases, with 11 bases separating them. Germline-derived CDR1 and CDR2 are KGHDR and SFDVKD. The CDR3 loop is CATSDFRGVSDTQYF. The CDR3 DNA sequence: TGTGCCACCAGTGATTTTAGGGGAGTCTCAGATACGCAGTATTTT.

The CDR3 reads CASSLNRARAFF. The CDR3 nucleotides read TGTGCCAGCAGCCTCAACCGGGCAAGGGCTTTCTTT. The V call is TRBV14, the J call TRBJ1-1, with unresolved D. Germline V lookup: CDR1 SGHDN, CDR2 FVKESK. Trimming removed 4 bases from V and 11 bases from J, with 14 bases in between. The CDR3 extends over 12 amino acids.